This T cell receptor beta chain came from a study of cytomegalovirus exposure and HLA in healthy donors. Study observations and caveats: In a later analysis, an Asian-associated ancestry cluster reportedly showed fewer N-insertions than the roughly 700-donor mean. Earlier analysis yielded a pattern in which most TCR beta V segments were productive about 87% or about 30% of the time. As was reported, the HLA-A and HLA-B alleles of most subjects were accurately predicted from TCR beta sequences. Some TCR beta chains (more than 150 of them) were listed as cytomegalovirus-associated.

Trimming took 6 bases from V and 6 from J, leaving 11 bases between them. This CDR3 comprises 12 residues. Germline CDR1 and CDR2: MNHNS and SASEGT. This PCR relied on a set of 60 Vbeta primers and 13 Jbeta primers. The protocol was immunoSEQ multiplex PCR, while the TCRdb copy is restricted to in-frame clones and leaves out a portion. The sample holds about 70,000 clones, 86% seen once. As for this clone: Its antigen remains unidentified.

The specimen was PBMCs. The sequence derives from a woman between 25 and 40 years old in good health and CMV-seronegative. The rearrangement links TRBV6-1 to TRBJ2-5, with D tentatively TRBD1 (5 bases). The CDR3 DNA reads TGTGCCAGCAGCCTAGGGGCGAAGACCCAGTACTTC. The encoded protein is CASSLGAKTQYF.